This passage covers 3 T cell receptor beta chains from one sample sequenced in a study of TIL therapy for anti-PD-1-resistant metastatic lung cancer. Described time point: pre-treatment sample, taken before nivolumab and TIL therapy. Pleural nodules or supraclavicular lymph nodes made up most of the excised metastases sampled. Sequencing used immunoSEQ v3. Some clones are missing from TCRdb's copy, which holds only in-frame ones; the method was immunoSEQ multiplex PCR. This table has over 20,000 clones, roughly 72% appearing once. The source was tumor tissue, collected at baseline. Every receptor here comes from a person aged 25 to 79 with non-small cell lung cancer.

This clone was seen only a few times. V usage is TRBV2 and J usage is TRBJ1-2; D is undetermined. CDR1 and CDR2 (germline): SNHLY, FYNNEI. The CDR3 totals 14 residues. The V end lost 7 bases, the J end lost 2 bases, and 14 bases lay between the germline ends. CDR3 loop: CASTPEQDNYGYTF. The CDR3 DNA is TGTGCCAGCACCCCGGAGCAGGACAACTATGGCTACACCTTC.

The chain combines TRBV11-2 with TRBJ1-1, with no clear D. The CDR3 is 14 residues long. The V gene's germline CDR1 is SGHAT and CDR2 FQNNGV. V was pared by 0 bases and J by 4 bases, with 9 bases between. The CDR3 sequence is CASSLEGGSTEAFF. The CDR3 region has the DNA TGTGCCAGCAGCTTAGAGGGTGGGAGCACTGAAGCTTTCTTT.

The chain recombines TRBV11-2 with TRBJ2-5, with 15 positions matching TRBD2. Germline-derived CDR1 and CDR2 are SGHAT and FQNNGV. After removal of 4 bases from V and 6 bases from J, the junction contained 15 bases not matched to a gene. The CDR3 covers 19 residues. The CDR3 nucleotides read TGTGCCAGCAGCTGGAAAAGGACTAGCGGGGGGGCATCGAGCCAGACCCAGTACTTC. This translates into CASSWKRTSGGASSQTQYF.